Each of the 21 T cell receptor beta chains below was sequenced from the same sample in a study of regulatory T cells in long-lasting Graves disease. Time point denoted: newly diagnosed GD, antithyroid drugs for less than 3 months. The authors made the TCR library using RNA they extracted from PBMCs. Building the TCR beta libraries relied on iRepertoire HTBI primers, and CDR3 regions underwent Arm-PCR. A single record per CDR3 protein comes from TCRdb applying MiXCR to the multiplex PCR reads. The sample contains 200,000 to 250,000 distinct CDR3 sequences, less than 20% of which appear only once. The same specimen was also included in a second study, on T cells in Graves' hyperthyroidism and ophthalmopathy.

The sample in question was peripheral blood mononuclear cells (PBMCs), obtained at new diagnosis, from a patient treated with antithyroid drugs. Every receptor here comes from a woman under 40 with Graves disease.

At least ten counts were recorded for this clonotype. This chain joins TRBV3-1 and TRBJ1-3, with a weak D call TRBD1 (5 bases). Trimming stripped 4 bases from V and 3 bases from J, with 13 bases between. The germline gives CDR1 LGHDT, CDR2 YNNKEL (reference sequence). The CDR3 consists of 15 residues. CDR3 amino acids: CASSLEGEYGNTIYF. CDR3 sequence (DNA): TGTGCCAGCAGCCTGGAAGGGGAATATGGAAACACCATATATTTT.

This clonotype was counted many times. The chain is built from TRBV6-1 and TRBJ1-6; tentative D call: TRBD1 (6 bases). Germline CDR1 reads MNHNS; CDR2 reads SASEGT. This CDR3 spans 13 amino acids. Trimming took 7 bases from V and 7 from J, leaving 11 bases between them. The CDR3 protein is CASMEGGNSPLHF. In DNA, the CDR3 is TGTGCCAGCATGGAGGGGGGGAATTCACCCCTCCACTTT.

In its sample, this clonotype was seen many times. The CDR3 coding sequence is TGTGCCAGCAGTCCTAGTGGTAGGACAGGGCAAGGCTACACCTTC. Its protein product is CASSPSGRTGQGYTF. The V gene is TRBV6-1, the J gene TRBJ1-2; 8 bases fit TRBD1. The CDR3 is 15 amino acids. Germline V gene data show CDR1 as MNHNS and CDR2 as SASEGT. Germline trimming cut 5 bases from V and 8 bases from J; bases unmatched to any gene: 13.

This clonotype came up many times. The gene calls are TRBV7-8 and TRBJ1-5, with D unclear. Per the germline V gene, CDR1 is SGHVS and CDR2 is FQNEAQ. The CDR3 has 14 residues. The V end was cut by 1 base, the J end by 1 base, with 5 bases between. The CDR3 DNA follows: TGTGCCAGCAGCTTAGTACCCAGCAATCAGCCCCAGCATTTT. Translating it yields CASSLVPSNQPQHF.

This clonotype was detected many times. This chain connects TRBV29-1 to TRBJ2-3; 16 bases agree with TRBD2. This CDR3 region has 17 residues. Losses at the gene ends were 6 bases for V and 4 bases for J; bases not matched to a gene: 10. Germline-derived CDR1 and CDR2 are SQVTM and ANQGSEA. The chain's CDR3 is CSVDGTSGRADADTQYF. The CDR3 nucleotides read TGCAGCGTAGACGGGACTAGCGGGAGGGCCGACGCAGATACGCAGTATTTT.

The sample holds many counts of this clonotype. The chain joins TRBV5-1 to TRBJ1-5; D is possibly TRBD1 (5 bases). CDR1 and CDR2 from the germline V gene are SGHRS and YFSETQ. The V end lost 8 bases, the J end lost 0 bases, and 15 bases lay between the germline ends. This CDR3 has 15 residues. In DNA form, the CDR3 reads TGCGCCAGAAGGACAAGCCCTAATAGCAATCAGCCCCAGCATTTT. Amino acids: CARRTSPNSNQPQHF.

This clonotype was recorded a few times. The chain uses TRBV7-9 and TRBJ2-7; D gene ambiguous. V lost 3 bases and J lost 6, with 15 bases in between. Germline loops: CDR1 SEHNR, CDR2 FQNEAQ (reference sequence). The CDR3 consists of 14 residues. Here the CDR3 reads CASSFGPPDGEQYF. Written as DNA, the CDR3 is TGTGCCAGCAGCTTCGGACCTCCGGACGGCGAGCAGTACTTC.

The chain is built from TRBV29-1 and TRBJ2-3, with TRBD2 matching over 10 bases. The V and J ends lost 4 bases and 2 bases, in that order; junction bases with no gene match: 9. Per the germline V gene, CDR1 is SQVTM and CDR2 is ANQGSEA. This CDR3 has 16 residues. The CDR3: CSVGTLAGVFTDTQYF. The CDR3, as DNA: TGCAGCGTTGGGACTCTAGCGGGAGTTTTCACAGATACGCAGTATTTT.

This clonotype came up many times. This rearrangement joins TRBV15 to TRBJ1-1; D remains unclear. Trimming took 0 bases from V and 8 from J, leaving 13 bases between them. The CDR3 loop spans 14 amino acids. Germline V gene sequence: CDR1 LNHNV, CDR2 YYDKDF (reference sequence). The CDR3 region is CATSRERPLREAFF. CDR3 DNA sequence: TGTGCCACCAGCAGAGAAAGACCCCTTCGGGAAGCTTTCTTT.

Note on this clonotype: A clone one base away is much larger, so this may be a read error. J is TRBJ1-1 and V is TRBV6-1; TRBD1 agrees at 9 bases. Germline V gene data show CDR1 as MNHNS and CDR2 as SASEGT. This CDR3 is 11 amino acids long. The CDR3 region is CASSRTGEALF. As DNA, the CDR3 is TGTGCCAGCAGCAGGACAGGGGAAGCTCTCTTT.

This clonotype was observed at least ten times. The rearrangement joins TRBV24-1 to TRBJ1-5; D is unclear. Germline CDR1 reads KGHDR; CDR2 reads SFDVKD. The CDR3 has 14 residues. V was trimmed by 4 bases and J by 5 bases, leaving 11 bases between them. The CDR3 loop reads CATSDPTADQPQHF. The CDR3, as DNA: TGTGCCACCAGTGACCCCACGGCTGATCAGCCCCAGCATTTT.

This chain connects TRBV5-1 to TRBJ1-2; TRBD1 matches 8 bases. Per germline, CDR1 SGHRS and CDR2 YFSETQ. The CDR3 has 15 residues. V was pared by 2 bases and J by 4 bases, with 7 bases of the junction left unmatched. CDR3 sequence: CASSFETGAFYGYTF. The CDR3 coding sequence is TGCGCCAGCAGCTTCGAGACAGGGGCTTTCTATGGCTACACCTTC.

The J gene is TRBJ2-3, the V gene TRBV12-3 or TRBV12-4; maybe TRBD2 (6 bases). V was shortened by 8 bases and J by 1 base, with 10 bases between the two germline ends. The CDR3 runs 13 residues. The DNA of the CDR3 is TGTGCCAGCGCCTGGGGGGGCACAGATACGCAGTATTTT. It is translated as CASAWGGTDTQYF.

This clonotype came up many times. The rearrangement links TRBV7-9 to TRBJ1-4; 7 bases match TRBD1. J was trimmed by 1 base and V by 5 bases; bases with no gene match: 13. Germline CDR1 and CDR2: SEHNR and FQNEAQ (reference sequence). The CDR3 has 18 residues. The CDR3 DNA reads TGTGCCAGCAGCCGCACGACAGGGACCCTCTTAACTAATGAAAAACTGTTTTTT. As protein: CASSRTTGTLLTNEKLFF.

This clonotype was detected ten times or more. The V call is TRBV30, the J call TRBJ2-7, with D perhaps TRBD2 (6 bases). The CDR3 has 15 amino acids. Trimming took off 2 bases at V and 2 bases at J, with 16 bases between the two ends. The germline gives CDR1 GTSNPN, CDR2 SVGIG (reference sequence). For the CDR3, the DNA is TGTGCCTGGAGTAGAATATGGGACTCCACCTACGAGCAGTACTTC. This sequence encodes CAWSRIWDSTYEQYF.

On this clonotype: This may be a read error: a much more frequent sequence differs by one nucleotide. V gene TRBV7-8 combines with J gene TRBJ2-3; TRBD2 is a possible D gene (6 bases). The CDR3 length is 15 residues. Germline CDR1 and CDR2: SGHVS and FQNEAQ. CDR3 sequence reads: CASTHLRTSTDTHYF. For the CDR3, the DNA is TGTGCCAGCACCCACCTAAGAACTAGCACAGATACGCATTATTTT.

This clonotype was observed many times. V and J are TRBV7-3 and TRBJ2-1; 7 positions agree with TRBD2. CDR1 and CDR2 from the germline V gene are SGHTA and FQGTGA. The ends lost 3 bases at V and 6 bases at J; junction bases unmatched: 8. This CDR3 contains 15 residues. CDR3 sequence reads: CASSLGGTVGNEQFF. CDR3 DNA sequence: TGTGCCAGCAGCTTGGGGGGGACGGTTGGCAATGAGCAGTTCTTC.

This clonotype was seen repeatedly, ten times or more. The chain's CDR3 is CASSSPSGGSYEQYF. The CDR3 bases are TGTGCCAGCAGTTCTCCTAGCGGGGGATCCTACGAGCAGTACTTC. The V and J genes are TRBV27 and TRBJ2-7; 10 positions agree with TRBD2. CDR1 is MNHEY, CDR2 SMNVEV, per germline (reference sequence). V shed 4 bases, J shed 1 base, and the junction held 4 bases outside the gene matches. The CDR3 totals 15 residues.

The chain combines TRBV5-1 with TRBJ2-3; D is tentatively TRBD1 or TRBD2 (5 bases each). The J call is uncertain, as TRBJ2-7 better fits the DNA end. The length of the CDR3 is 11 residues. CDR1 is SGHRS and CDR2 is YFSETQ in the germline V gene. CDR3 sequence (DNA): TGCGCCAGCAAGATGGGGGAAGAGCAGTACTTC. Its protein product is CASKMGEEQYF.

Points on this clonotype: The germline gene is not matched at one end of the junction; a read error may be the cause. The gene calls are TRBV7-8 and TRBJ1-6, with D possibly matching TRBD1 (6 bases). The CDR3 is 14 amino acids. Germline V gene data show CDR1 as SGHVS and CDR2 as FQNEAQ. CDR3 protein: CAGSLGGDNSPLHF. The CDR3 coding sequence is TGTGCCGGCAGCTTAGGGGGGGATAATTCACCCCTCCACTTT.

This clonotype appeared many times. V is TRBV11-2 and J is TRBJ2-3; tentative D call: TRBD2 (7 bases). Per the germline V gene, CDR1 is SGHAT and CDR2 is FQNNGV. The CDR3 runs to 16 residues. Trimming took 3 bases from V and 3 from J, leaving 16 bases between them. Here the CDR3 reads CASSFPAGAITDTQYF. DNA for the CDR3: TGTGCCAGCAGCTTCCCGGCGGGGGCAATAACAGATACGCAGTATTTT.